These 5 T cell receptor beta chains came from one sample sequenced in a study of blood T cell repertoires in COVID-19. Here immunoSEQ multiplex PCR was the method, and the copy in TCRdb shows in-frame clones only, minus some. The repertoire has approximately 200,000 clones, around three quarters of them found once; the top ten carry 17%. Sequencing was carried out using peripheral blood. The source of these receptors is a man between 60 and 75 years old with active or convalescent COVID-19.

J is TRBJ2-1 and V is TRBV6-2 or TRBV6-3, with D maybe TRBD1 (6 bases). The CDR3 runs to 15 residues. Looked up from germline, CDR1 is MNHEY and CDR2 is SVGEGT. Trimming removed 6 bases at V and 4 bases at J, with 16 bases between. The CDR3 here is CASSGIGGKYNEQFF. For the CDR3, the DNA is TGTGCCAGCAGCGGAATAGGGGGAAAATACAATGAGCAGTTCTTC.

The V and J genes are TRBV27 and TRBJ2-1; 8 positions match TRBD1. CDR3 size: 15 residues. Germline CDR1 reads MNHEY; CDR2 reads SMNVEV (reference sequence). The junction had 1 base not matched to a gene; V was cut back by 3 bases and J by 0 bases. The CDR3 region has the DNA TGTGCCAGCAGTTTGGACAGGGACTCCTACAATGAGCAGTTCTTC. Amino acids: CASSLDRDSYNEQFF.

The CDR3 is CASREGASGANVLTF. The DNA of the CDR3 is TGTGCCAGCAGGGAGGGGGCGAGCGGGGCCAACGTCCTGACTTTC. The chain employs TRBV28 and TRBJ2-6; D is possibly TRBD1 (7 bases). The V gene's germline CDR1 is MDHEN and CDR2 SYDVKM. Trimming took 6 bases from V and 4 from J, leaving 13 bases between them. CDR3 size: 15 residues.

The rearrangement joins TRBV5-1 to TRBJ1-1; D may be TRBD1 (6 bases). The V end was cut by 3 bases, the J end by 3 bases, with 12 bases between. Germline CDR1 SGHRS, CDR2 YFSETQ. This CDR3 has 14 amino acids. The CDR3 DNA sequence: TGCGCCAGCAGCTCCAGGGGAGGGGACACTGAAGCTTTCTTT. Amino acid sequence: CASSSRGGDTEAFF.

This clone was recorded only once. The chain has TRBV7-2 and TRBJ2-3; TRBD2 matches at 10 bases. Unmatched junction bases numbered 8, after V lost 0 bases and J lost 5 bases. From germline, CDR1 is SGHTA and CDR2 FQGNSA. The CDR3 loop spans 17 amino acids. The CDR3 region has the DNA TGTGCCAGCAGCTTAGCGCAAGCACTAGCGGGAAAAGATACGCAGTATTTT. As protein: CASSLAQALAGKDTQYF.